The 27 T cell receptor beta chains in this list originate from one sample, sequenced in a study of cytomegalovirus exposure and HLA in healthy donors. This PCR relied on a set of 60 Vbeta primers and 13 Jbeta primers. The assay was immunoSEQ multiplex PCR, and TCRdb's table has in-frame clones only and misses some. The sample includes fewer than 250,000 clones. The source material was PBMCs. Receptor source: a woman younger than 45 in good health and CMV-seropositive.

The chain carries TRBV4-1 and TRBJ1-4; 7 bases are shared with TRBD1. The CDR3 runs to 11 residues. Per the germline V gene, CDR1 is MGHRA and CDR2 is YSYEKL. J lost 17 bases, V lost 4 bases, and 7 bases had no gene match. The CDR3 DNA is TGCGCCAGCAGCCCCGGACAGGAGCATTTTTTT. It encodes CASSPGQEHFF.

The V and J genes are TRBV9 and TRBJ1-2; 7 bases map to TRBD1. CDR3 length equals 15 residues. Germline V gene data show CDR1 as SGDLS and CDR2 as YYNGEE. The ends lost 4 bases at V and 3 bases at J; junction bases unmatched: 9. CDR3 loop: CASSTSRQGDYGYTF. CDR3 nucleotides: TGTGCCAGCAGCACCTCCCGACAGGGAGACTATGGCTACACCTTC.

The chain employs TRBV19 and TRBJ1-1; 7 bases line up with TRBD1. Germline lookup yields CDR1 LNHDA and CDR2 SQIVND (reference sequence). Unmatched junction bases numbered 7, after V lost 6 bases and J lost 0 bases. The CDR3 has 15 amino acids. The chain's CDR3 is CASRVSGQMNTEAFF. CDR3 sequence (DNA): TGTGCCAGTAGGGTATCGGGACAGATGAACACTGAAGCTTTCTTT.

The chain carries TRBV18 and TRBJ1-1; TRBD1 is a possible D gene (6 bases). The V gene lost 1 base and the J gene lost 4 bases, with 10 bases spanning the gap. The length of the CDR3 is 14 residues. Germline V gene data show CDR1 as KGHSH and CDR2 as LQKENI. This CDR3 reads CASSPLTGSTEAFF. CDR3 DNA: TGTGCCAGCTCACCACTCACAGGGAGCACTGAAGCTTTCTTT.

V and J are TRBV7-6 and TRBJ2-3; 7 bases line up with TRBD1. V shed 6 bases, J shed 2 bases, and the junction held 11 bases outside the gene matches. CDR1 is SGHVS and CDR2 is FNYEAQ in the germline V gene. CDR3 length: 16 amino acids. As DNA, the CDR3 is TGTGCCAGCAGTTGGAACTCCGGGACAGACACAGATACGCAGTATTTT. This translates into CASSWNSGTDTDTQYF.

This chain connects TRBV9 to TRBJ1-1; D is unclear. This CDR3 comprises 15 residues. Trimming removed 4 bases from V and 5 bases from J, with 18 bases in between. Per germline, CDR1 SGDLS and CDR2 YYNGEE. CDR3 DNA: TGTGCCAGCAGCCTTCGGCCGGCAGAGGGTACTGAAGCTTTCTTT. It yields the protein CASSLRPAEGTEAFF.

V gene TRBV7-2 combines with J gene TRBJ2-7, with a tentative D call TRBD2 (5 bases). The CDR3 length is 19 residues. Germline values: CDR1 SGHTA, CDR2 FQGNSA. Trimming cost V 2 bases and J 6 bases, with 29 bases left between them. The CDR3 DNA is TGTGCCAGCAGCTTATTACCACCAAGGAGCGGAGCCTACCCCGGCGAGCAGTACTTC. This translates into CASSLLPPRSGAYPGEQYF.

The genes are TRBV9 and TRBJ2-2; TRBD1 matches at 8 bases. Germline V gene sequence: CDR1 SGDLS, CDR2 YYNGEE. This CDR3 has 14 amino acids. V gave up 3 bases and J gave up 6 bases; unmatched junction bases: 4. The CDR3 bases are TGTGCCAGCAGCGGAGACAGGGGTGCCGGGGAGCTGTTTTTT. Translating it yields CASSGDRGAGELFF.

The CDR3 protein is CASSQAMRQGYEKLFF. Here the CDR3 DNA reads TGTGCCAGCAGCCAAGCTATGCGGCAGGGATACGAAAAACTGTTTTTT. This rearrangement joins TRBV14 to TRBJ1-4; a weak D match, TRBD1 (5 bases). The V and J ends lost 1 base and 8 bases respectively, with 17 bases between them. The V gene's germline CDR1 is SGHDN and CDR2 FVKESK. CDR3 length: 16 amino acids. The whole variable domain, filled in from reference TRBV14 and TRBJ1-4, reads EAGVTQFPSHSVIEKGQTVTLRCDPISGHDNLYWYRRVMGKEIKFLLHFVKESKQDESGMPNNRFLAERTGGTYSTLKVQPAELEDSGVYFCASSQAMRQGYEKLFFGSGTQLSVL.

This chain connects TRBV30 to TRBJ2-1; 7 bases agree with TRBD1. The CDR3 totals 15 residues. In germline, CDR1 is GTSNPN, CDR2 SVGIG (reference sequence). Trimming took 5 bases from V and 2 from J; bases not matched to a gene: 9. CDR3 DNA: TGTGCCTGGTCCTGGGACAGTTCCACCTACAATGAGCAGTTCTTC. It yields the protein CAWSWDSSTYNEQFF.

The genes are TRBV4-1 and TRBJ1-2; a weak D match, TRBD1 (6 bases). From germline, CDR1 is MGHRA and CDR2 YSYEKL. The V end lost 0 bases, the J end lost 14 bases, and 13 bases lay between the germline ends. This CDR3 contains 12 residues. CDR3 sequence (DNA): TGCGCCAGCAGCCAAGACGGGGGGCCGTGGACCTTC. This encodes CASSQDGGPWTF.

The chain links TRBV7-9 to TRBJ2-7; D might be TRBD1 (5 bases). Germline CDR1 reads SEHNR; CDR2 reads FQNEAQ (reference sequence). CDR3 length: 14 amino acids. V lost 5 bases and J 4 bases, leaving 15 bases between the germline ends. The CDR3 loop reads CASSKGLEVYEQYF. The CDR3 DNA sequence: TGTGCCAGCAGCAAGGGGCTAGAGGTGTACGAGCAGTACTTC.

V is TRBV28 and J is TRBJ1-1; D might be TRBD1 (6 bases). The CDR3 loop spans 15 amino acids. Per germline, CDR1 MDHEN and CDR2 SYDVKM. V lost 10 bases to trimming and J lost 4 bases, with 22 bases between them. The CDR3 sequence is CAIDALEQGSTEAFF. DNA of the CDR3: TGTGCCATCGACGCACTCGAGCAGGGGTCCACTGAAGCTTTCTTT.

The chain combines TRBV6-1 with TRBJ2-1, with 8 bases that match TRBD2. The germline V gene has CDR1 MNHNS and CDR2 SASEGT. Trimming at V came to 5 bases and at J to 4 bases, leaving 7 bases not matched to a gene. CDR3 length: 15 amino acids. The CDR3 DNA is TGTGCCAGCAGTATCGACGGGGGGGCTTACAATGAGCAGTTCTTC. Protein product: CASSIDGGAYNEQFF.

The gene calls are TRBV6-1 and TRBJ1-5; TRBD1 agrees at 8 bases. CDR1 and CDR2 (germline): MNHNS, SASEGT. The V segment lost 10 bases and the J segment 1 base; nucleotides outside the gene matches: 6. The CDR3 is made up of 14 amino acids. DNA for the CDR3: TGTGCCACCTCACAGGGGGGAAGCAATCAGCCCCAGCATTTT. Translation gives CATSQGGSNQPQHF.

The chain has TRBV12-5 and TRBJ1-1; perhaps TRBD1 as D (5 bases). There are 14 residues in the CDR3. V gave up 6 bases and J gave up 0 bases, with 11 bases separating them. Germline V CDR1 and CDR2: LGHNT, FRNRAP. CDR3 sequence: CASGSTALNTEAFF. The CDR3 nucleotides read TGTGCTAGTGGCTCGACAGCACTGAACACTGAAGCTTTCTTT. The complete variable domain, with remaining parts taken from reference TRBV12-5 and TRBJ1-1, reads DARVTQTPRHKVTEMGQEVTMRCQPILGHNTVFWYRQTMMQGLELLAYFRNRAPLDDSGMPKDRFSAEMPDATLATLKIQPSEPRDSAVYFCASGSTALNTEAFFGQGTRLTVV.

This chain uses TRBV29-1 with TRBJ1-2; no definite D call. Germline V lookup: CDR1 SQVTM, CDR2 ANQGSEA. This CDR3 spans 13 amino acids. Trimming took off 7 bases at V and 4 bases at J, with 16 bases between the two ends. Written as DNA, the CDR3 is TGCAGCGCGCAAGTTAAGACATCCTATGGCTACACCTTC. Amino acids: CSAQVKTSYGYTF.

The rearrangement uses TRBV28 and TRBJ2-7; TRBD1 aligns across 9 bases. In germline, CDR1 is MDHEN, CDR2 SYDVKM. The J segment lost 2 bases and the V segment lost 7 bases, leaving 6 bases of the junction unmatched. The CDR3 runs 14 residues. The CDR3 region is CASTIGDRAYEQYF. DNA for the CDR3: TGTGCCAGCACCATAGGGGACAGGGCCTACGAGCAGTACTTC.

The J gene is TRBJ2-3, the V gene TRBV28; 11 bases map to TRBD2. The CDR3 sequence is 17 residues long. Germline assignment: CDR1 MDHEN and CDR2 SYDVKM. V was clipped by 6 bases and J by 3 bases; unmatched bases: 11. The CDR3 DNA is TGTGCCAGCAGCCCGGCACTAGCGGGAGTTGTTACAGATACGCAGTATTTT. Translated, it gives CASSPALAGVVTDTQYF.

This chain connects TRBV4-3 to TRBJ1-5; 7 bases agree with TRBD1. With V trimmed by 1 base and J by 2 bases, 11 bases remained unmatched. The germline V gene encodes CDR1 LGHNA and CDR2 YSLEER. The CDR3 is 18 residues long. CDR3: CASSQGFTNRGGNQPQHF. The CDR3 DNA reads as TGCGCCAGCAGCCAAGGATTCACCAACAGGGGAGGCAATCAGCCCCAGCATTTT.

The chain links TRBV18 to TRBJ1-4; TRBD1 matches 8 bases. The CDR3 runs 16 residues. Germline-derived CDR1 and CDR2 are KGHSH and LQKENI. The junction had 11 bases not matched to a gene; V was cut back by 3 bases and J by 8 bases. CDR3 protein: CASSPFSQGAGEKLFF. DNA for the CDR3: TGTGCCAGCTCACCCTTTTCGCAGGGGGCAGGAGAAAAACTGTTTTTT.

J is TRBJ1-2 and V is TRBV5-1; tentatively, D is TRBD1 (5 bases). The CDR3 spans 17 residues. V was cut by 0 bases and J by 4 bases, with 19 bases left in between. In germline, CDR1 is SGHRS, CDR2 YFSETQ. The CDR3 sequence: CASSLAGFREVTYGYTF. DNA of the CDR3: TGCGCCAGCAGCTTGGCCGGCTTCAGGGAGGTGACCTATGGCTACACCTTC.

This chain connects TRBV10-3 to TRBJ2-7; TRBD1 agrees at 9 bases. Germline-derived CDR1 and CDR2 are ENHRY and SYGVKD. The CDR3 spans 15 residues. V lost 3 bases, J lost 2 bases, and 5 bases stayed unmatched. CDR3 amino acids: CAISESTGGAYEQYF. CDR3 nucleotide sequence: TGTGCCATCAGTGAATCGACAGGGGGGGCCTACGAGCAGTACTTC.

CDR3 loop: CASSPGTSGSYEQYF. For the CDR3, the DNA is TGTGCCAGCAGTCCGGGGACTAGCGGGAGCTACGAGCAGTACTTC. The rearrangement uses TRBV28 and TRBJ2-7; the match to TRBD2 covers 14 bases. The germline V gene encodes CDR1 MDHEN and CDR2 SYDVKM. The length of the CDR3 is 15 residues. With V trimmed by 5 bases and J by 3 bases, 3 bases remained unmatched.

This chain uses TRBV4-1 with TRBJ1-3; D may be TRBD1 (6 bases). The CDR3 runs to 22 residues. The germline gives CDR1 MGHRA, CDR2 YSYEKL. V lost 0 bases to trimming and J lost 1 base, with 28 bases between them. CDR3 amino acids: CASSQESGGAPGGTLSGNTIYF. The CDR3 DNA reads TGCGCCAGCAGCCAAGAGTCCGGGGGGGCTCCTGGGGGAACTCTGTCTGGAAACACCATATATTTT.

DNA of the CDR3: TGTGCCAGCAGCTTGGCCACTTTATCGGACAGGGGGACTGAAGCTTTCTTT. This translates into CASSLATLSDRGTEAFF. The genes are TRBV5-4 and TRBJ1-1; 10 bases match TRBD1. This CDR3 has 17 residues. Germline V CDR1 and CDR2: SGHNT, YYREEE (reference sequence). The ends lost 0 bases at V and 5 bases at J; junction bases unmatched: 10.

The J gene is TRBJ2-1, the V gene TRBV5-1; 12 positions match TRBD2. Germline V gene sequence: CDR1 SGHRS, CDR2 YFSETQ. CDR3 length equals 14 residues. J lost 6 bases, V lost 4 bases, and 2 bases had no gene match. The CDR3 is CASSPTSGSNEQFF. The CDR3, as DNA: TGCGCCAGCAGCCCGACTAGCGGGAGCAATGAGCAGTTCTTC.